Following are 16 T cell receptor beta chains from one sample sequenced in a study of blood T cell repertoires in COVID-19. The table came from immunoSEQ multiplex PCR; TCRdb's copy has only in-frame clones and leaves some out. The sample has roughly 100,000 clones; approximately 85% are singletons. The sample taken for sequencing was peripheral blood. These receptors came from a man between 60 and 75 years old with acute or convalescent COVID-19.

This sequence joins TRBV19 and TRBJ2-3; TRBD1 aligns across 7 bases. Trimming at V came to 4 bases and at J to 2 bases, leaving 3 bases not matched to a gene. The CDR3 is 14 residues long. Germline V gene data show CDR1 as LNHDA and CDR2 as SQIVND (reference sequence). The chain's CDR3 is CASSRGQLTDTQYF. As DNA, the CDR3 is TGTGCCAGTAGTAGGGGACAGCTCACAGATACGCAGTATTTT. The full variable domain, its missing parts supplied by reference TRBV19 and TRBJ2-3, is DGGITQSPKYLFRKEGQNVTLSCEQNLNHDAMYWYRQDPGQGLRLIYYSQIVNDFQKGDIAEGYSVSREKKESFPLTVTSAQKNPTAFYLCASSRGQLTDTQYFGPGTRLTVL.

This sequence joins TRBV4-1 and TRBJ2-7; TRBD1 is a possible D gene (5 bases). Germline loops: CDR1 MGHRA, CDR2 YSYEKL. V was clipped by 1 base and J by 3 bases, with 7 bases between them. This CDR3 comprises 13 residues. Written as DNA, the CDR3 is TGCGCCAGCAGCCAAGGACAGTTCTACGAGCAGTACTTC. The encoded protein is CASSQGQFYEQYF.

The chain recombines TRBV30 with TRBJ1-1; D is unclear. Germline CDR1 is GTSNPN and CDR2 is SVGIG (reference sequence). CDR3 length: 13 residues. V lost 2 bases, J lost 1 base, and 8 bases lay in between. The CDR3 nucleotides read TGTGCCTGGAGTTGGTCGGGGAACACTGAAGCTTTCTTT. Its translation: CAWSWSGNTEAFF. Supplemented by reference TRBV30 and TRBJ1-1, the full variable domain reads SQTIHQWPATLVQPVGSPLSLECTVEGTSNPNLYWYRQAAGRGLQLLFYSVGIGQISSEVPQNLSASRPQDRQFILSSKKLLLSDSGFYLCAWSWSGNTEAFFGQGTRLTVV.

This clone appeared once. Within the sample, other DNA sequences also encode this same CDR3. This CDR3 is CASSLRTGTNYGYTF. The DNA of the CDR3 is TGTGCCAGCAGTTTGCGCACCGGGACTAACTATGGCTACACCTTC. V and J are TRBV28 and TRBJ1-2, with D hard to call. Trimming stripped 3 bases from V and 0 bases from J, with 11 bases between. This CDR3 has 15 residues. Germline CDR1 is MDHEN and CDR2 is SYDVKM.

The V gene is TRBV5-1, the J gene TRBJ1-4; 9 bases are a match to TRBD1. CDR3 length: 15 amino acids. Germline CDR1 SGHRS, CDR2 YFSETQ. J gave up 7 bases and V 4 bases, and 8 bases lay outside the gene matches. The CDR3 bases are TGCGCCAGCAGCACTGGGACAGGGAGCTTTGAAAAACTGTTTTTT. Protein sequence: CASSTGTGSFEKLFF.

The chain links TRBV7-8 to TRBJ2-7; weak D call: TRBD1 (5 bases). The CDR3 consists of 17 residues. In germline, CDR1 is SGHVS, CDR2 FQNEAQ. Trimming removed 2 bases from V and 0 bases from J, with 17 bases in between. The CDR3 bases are TGTGCCAGCAGCTTAAGGGGTGAGACCATTACCTCCTACGAGCAGTACTTC. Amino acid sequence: CASSLRGETITSYEQYF.

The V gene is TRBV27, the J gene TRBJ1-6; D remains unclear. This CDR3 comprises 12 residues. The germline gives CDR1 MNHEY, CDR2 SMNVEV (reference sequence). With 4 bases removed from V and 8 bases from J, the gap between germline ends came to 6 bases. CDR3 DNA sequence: TGTGCCAGCAGTTCAGCGGATTCACCCCTCCACTTT. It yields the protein CASSSADSPLHF.

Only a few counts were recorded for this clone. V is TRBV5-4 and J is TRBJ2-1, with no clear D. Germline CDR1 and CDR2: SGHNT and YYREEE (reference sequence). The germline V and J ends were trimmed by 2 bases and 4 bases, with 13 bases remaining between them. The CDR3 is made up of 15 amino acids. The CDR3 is CASSLSISNYNEQFF. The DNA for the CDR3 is TGTGCCAGCAGCTTATCGATCAGTAATTACAATGAGCAGTTCTTC.

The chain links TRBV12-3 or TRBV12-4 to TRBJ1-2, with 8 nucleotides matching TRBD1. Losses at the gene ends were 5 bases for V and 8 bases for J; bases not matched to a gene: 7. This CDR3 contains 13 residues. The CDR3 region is CASSPRQGSGYTF. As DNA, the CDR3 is TGTGCCAGCAGTCCGAGACAGGGGAGCGGCTACACCTTC.

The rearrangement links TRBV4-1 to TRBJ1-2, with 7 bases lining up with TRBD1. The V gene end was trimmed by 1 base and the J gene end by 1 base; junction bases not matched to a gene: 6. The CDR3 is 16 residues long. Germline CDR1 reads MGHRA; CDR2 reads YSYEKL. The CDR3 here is CASSQAGTVLNYGYTF. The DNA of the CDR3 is TGCGCCAGCAGCCAAGCCGGGACAGTTCTTAACTATGGCTACACCTTC.

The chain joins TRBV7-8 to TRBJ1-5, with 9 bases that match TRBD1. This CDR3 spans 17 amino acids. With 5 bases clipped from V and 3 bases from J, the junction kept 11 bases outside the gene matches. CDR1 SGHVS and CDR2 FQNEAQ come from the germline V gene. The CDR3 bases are TGTGCCAGCAGCGCTCGTGGGGGACAGGGAACCAATCAGCCCCAGCATTTT. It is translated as CASSARGGQGTNQPQHF. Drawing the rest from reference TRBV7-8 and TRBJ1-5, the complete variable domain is GAGVSQSPRYKVAKRGQDVALRCDPISGHVSLFWYQQALGQGPEFLTYFQNEAQLDKSGLPSDRFFAERPEGSVSTLKIQRTQQEDSAVYLCASSARGGQGTNQPQHFGDGTRLSIL.

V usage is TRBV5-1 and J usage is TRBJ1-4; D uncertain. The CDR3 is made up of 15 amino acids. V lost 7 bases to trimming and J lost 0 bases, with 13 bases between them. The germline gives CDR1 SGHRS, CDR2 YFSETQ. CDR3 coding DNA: TGCGCCAGCGGTCAGGATACTGCAACTAATGAAAAACTGTTTTTT. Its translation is CASGQDTATNEKLFF.

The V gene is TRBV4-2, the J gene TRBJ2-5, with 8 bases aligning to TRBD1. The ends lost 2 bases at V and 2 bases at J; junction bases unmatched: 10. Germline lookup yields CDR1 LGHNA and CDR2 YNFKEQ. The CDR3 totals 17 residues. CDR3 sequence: CASSQFMGQGAQETQYF. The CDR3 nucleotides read TGTGCCAGCAGCCAATTCATGGGGCAGGGGGCACAAGAGACCCAGTACTTC.

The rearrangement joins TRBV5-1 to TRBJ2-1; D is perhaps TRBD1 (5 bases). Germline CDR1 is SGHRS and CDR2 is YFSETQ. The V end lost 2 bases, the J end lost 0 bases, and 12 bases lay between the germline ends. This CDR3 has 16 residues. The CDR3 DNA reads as TGCGCCAGCAGCTTAAGACAGATTAGCTCCTACAATGAGCAGTTCTTC. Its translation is CASSLRQISSYNEQFF.

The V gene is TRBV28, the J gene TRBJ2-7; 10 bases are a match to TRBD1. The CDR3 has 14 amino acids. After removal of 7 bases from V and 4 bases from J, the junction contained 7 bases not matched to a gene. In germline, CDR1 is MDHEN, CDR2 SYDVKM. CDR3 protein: CASIPRDRGYEQYF. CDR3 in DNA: TGTGCCAGCATCCCGAGGGACAGGGGTTACGAGCAGTACTTC.

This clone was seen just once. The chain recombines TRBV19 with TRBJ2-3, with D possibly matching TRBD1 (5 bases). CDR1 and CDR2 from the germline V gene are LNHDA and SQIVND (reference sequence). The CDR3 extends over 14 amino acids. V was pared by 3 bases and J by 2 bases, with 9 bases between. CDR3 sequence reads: CASSIREYTDTQYF. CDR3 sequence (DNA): TGTGCCAGTAGTATCAGGGAATACACAGATACGCAGTATTTT.